This TCR beta chain was obtained from a study of T cell changes during pregnancy in multiple sclerosis. CDR1 is SGHRS and CDR2 is YFSETQ in the germline V gene. V shed 5 bases, J shed 3 bases, and the junction held 5 bases outside the gene matches. The CDR3 contains 13 residues. Assay: immunoSEQ multiplex PCR; the TCRdb copy retains only in-frame clones and omits some. Of approximately 98,000 clones in the sample, about 90% are singletons; the top ten hold approximately 2.4%. This sequence joins TRBV5-1 and TRBJ2-7; TRBD2 agrees at 7 bases. The specimen was peripheral blood, collected after pregnancy. The source of this sequence is a female donor in good health, enrolled as a control in a pregnancy study. CDR3 sequence: CASSARGDYEQYF. CDR3 in DNA: TGCGCCAGCAGTGCCCGGGGGGACTACGAGCAGTACTTC.